A single sample gave rise to the 22 T cell receptor beta chains below, sequenced in a study of pediatric ulcerative colitis. Rectal tissue came from one to two pinch biopsies taken at colonoscopy. Clones were read by immunoSEQ multiplex PCR, and TCRdb kept only the in-frame ones, dropping some. The sample includes about 36,000 clones, more than 70% seen only once; the top ten take roughly 0.7%. The sequenced material came from gut tissue. These receptors originate from a boy aged 5-17 years with moderate ulcerative colitis.

The J gene is TRBJ2-2, the V gene TRBV10-1, with D maybe TRBD2 (6 bases). This CDR3 contains 15 residues. Germline V gene sequence: CDR1 WNHNN, CDR2 SYGVQD (reference sequence). The ends were cut back, 2 bases at V and 5 bases at J, with 12 bases in the middle. CDR3 nucleotide sequence: TGCGCCAGCAGTGAGAGCGGGTTAAGTACCGGGGAGCTGTTTTTT. It yields the protein CASSESGLSTGELFF.

CDR3 DNA sequence: TGTGCCAGCGGAACCTACGAGCAGTACTTC. Translation gives CASGTYEQYF. The V gene is TRBV2, the J gene TRBJ2-7; D is undetermined. The V and J ends lost 8 bases and 2 bases respectively, with 4 bases between them. CDR3 length: 10 residues. Germline values: CDR1 SNHLY, CDR2 FYNNEI.

The chain links TRBV21-1 to TRBJ2-1; no check of the table's D call, TRBD2, against the DNA was made. TRBV21-1 has pseudogene status. This CDR3 spans 20 amino acids. CDR3 residues: CASSRGAPSGPYRGDNEQFF. Written as DNA, the CDR3 is TGTGCCAGCAGCCGGGGGGCACCTAGCGGGCCTTACAGGGGCGACAATGAGCAGTTCTTC.

The V and J genes are TRBV7-9 and TRBJ1-2, with D unclear. V dropped 5 bases and J dropped 7 bases, with 17 bases sitting between them. CDR3 length: 14 amino acids. Looked up from germline, CDR1 is SEHNR and CDR2 is FQNEAQ (reference sequence). The CDR3 DNA reads TGTGCCAGCAGCAATCTCGGGTCCGGCCGTGGCTACACCTTC. Its translation is CASSNLGSGRGYTF.

The chain recombines TRBV19 with TRBJ2-1, with D perhaps being TRBD1 or TRBD2 (6 bases each). V shed 5 bases and J shed 6 bases, with 14 bases lying between them. In germline, CDR1 is LNHDA, CDR2 SQIVND (reference sequence). The CDR3 is 14 amino acids. The CDR3 protein is CASSSYEGGNEQFF. As DNA, the CDR3 is TGTGCCAGTAGTTCCTATGAGGGGGGCAATGAGCAGTTCTTC.

The genes are TRBV19 and TRBJ2-2; 8 bases map to TRBD1. CDR3 size: 15 residues. Per germline, CDR1 LNHDA and CDR2 SQIVND (reference sequence). Germline trimming cut 3 bases from V and 3 bases from J; bases unmatched to any gene: 3. In DNA, the CDR3 is TGTGCCAGTAGTATCTGGGACAGGTACACCGGGGAGCTGTTTTTT. This codes for CASSIWDRYTGELFF.

This clone turned up a few times. CDR3 sequence reads: CASSANRVRSPLHF. The CDR3, as DNA: TGTGCCAGCAGTGCTAACAGGGTTAGATCACCCCTCCACTTT. The chain employs TRBV6-1 and TRBJ1-6; D perhaps matches TRBD1 (6 bases). The length of the CDR3 is 14 residues. Germline CDR1 MNHNS, CDR2 SASEGT. V shed 4 bases and J shed 10 bases, with 14 bases lying between them.

V and J are TRBV28 and TRBJ1-1; D is uncertain. V dropped 3 bases and J dropped 1 base, with 12 bases sitting between them. CDR1 MDHEN and CDR2 SYDVKM come from the germline V gene. The CDR3 is 15 amino acids. In DNA form, the CDR3 reads TGTGCCAGCAGTTTGACTACGACGGGGAACACTGAAGCTTTCTTT. It encodes CASSLTTTGNTEAFF.

This chain joins TRBV27 and TRBJ2-2, with TRBD2 matching over 10 bases. Per the germline V gene, CDR1 is MNHEY and CDR2 is SMNVEV (reference sequence). CDR3 size: 17 residues. J was trimmed by 4 bases and V by 4 bases; bases with no gene match: 9. The CDR3 sequence: CASSSKSSGGPTGELFF. As DNA, the CDR3 is TGTGCCAGCAGTTCCAAATCTAGCGGGGGCCCCACCGGGGAGCTGTTTTTT.

The V and J genes are TRBV29-1 and TRBJ2-3; D might be TRBD1 (6 bases). The CDR3 has 15 amino acids. Trimming shortened V by 4 bases and J by 3 bases, and 17 bases separated the two germline ends. CDR1 and CDR2 from the germline V gene are SQVTM and ANQGSEA. CDR3: CSVAKAGRGTDTQYF. The CDR3, as DNA: TGCAGCGTTGCGAAGGCGGGCAGGGGAACAGATACGCAGTATTTT.

This chain links TRBV19 with TRBJ2-6; D gene uncertain. The CDR3 loop spans 16 amino acids. The V and J ends lost 3 bases and 0 bases respectively, with 9 bases between them. Germline CDR1 LNHDA, CDR2 SQIVND (reference sequence). In DNA form, the CDR3 reads TGTGCCAGTAGTATCTCGCTTGGCTCTGGGGCCAACGTCCTGACTTTC. This codes for CASSISLGSGANVLTF.

The gene calls are TRBV29-1 and TRBJ1-1; TRBD1 matches 7 bases. CDR3 size: 12 residues. Per germline, CDR1 SQVTM and CDR2 ANQGSEA. Unmatched junction bases numbered 5, after V lost 2 bases and J lost 8 bases. In DNA form, the CDR3 reads TGCAGCGTTGAATCGGGACAGACAGAAGCTTTCTTT. It specifies CSVESGQTEAFF. Using reference TRBV29-1 and TRBJ1-1 for the parts outside the CDR3, the full variable domain is SAVISQKPSRDICQRGTSLTIQCQVDSQVTMMFWYRQQPGQSLTLIATANQGSEATYESGFVIDKFPISRPNLTFSTLTVSNMSPEDSSIYLCSVESGQTEAFFGQGTRLTVV.

This clone was observed a single time. The chain combines TRBV7-9 with TRBJ2-1, with 7 positions matching TRBD1. Unmatched junction bases numbered 7, after V lost 5 bases and J lost 0 bases. CDR1 is SEHNR, CDR2 FQNEAQ, per germline (reference sequence). The CDR3 extends over 16 amino acids. The CDR3 bases are TGTGCCAGCAGCACGACAGGGAAGGGCTCCTACAATGAGCAGTTCTTC. Its translation is CASSTTGKGSYNEQFF. Using reference TRBV7-9 and TRBJ2-1 for the parts outside the CDR3, the full variable domain is DTGVSQNPRHKITKRGQNVTFRCDPISEHNRLYWYRQTLGQGPEFLTYFQNEAQLEKSRLLSDRFSAERPKGSFSTLEIQRTEQGDSAMYLCASSTTGKGSYNEQFFGPGTRLTVL.

The V call is TRBV5-4, the J call TRBJ1-2, with TRBD1 matching over 7 bases. Unmatched junction bases numbered 8, after V lost 3 bases and J lost 6 bases. The CDR3 extends over 14 amino acids. Germline V gene sequence: CDR1 SGHNT, CDR2 YYREEE (reference sequence). CDR3 DNA sequence: TGTGCCAGCAGCTCCGAGACAGGGTGGAATGGCTACACCTTC. Translating gives CASSSETGWNGYTF.

The chain carries TRBV5-1 and TRBJ2-6; maybe TRBD1 (6 bases). The V end was cut by 4 bases, the J end by 0 bases, with 14 bases between. The CDR3 is made up of 17 amino acids. Germline-derived CDR1 and CDR2 are SGHRS and YFSETQ. The CDR3 sequence: CASSPGPGASGANVLTF. CDR3 coding DNA: TGCGCCAGCAGCCCGGGACCAGGGGCCTCTGGGGCCAACGTCCTGACTTTC.

The rearrangement links TRBV18 to TRBJ2-3, with 11 bases lining up with TRBD2. The CDR3 loop spans 17 amino acids. Germline CDR1 KGHSH, CDR2 LQKENI. Trimming took 3 bases from V and 4 from J; bases not matched to a gene: 9. The CDR3 DNA reads TGTGCCAGCTCACCCCCAATAACTAGCGGGGGTCCAGATACGCAGTATTTT. It translates to CASSPPITSGGPDTQYF.

The rearrangement uses TRBV6-1 and TRBJ2-7; 9 bases map to TRBD1. The CDR3 is 15 residues long. The germline V gene encodes CDR1 MNHNS and CDR2 SASEGT. With V trimmed by 6 bases and J by 5 bases, 11 bases remained unmatched. In DNA, the CDR3 is TGTGCCAGCAGGCCCTCCGGGACAGGGAAAGACGAGCAGTACTTC. Its translation: CASRPSGTGKDEQYF.

V and J are TRBV6-6 and TRBJ2-6, with unresolved D. The CDR3 runs 15 residues. Trimming removed 0 bases at V and 4 bases at J, with 7 bases between. Germline V CDR1 and CDR2: MNHNY, SVGAGI (reference sequence). The CDR3 DNA reads as TGTGCCAGCAGTTACTCTGGATCCGGGGCCAACGTCCTGACTTTC. It specifies CASSYSGSGANVLTF.

The chain has TRBV28 and TRBJ1-2; D uncertain. Germline CDR1 reads MDHEN; CDR2 reads SYDVKM. V was cut by 3 bases and J by 8 bases, with 13 bases left in between. This CDR3 is built from 13 residues. The CDR3 spells CASSFISLWGYTF. The CDR3 DNA follows: TGTGCCAGCAGTTTTATATCGCTGTGGGGCTACACCTTC.

The chain employs TRBV5-1 and TRBJ1-2, with D tentatively TRBD1 (5 bases). CDR1 and CDR2 from the germline V gene are SGHRS and YFSETQ. The CDR3 is 13 residues long. Trimming removed 2 bases from V and 2 bases from J, with 7 bases in between. CDR3 DNA: TGCGCCAGCAGCTTCTGGGGGAACTATGGCTACACCTTC. Residues: CASSFWGNYGYTF.

CDR3 loop: CASSLGTSGSVGYEQYF. Written as DNA, the CDR3 is TGTGCCAGCAGCTTGGGGACTAGCGGGAGTGTCGGCTACGAGCAGTACTTC. The rearrangement links TRBV11-3 to TRBJ2-7, with 14 positions matching TRBD2. The J segment lost 3 bases and the V segment lost 3 bases, leaving 7 bases of the junction unmatched. The germline CDR1 and CDR2 sequences are SGHNT and YENEEA. This CDR3 is 17 amino acids long.

CDR3 residues: CASSLGTLATEAFF. The CDR3 DNA is TGCGCCAGCAGCTTGGGGACACTAGCTACTGAAGCTTTCTTT. The chain combines TRBV5-1 with TRBJ1-1; perhaps TRBD1 as D (5 bases). V was shortened by 0 bases and J by 5 bases, with 11 bases between the two germline ends. Germline V gene lookup returns CDR1 SGHRS and CDR2 YFSETQ. The CDR3 extends over 14 amino acids.